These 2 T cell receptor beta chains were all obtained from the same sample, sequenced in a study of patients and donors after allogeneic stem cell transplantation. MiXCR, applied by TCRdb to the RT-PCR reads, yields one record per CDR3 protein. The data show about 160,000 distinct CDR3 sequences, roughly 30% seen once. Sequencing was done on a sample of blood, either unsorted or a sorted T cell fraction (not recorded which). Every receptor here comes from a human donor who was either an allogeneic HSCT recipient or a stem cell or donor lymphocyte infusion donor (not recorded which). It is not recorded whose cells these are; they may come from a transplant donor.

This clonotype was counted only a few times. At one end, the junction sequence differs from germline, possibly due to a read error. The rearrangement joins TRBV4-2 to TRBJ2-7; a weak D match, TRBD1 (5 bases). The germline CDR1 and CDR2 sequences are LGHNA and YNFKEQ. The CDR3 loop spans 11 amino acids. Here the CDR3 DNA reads TGTGCCAGCAGCCAAGGGGGCAGGGTAGACTTC. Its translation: CASSQGGRVDF.

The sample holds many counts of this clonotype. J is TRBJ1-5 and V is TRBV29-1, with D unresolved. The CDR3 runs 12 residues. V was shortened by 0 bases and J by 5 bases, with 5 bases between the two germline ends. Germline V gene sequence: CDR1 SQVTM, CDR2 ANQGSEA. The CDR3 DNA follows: TGCAGCGTTGAAGATAAGGATCAGCCCCAGCATTTT. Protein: CSVEDKDQPQHF.